This is a list of T cell receptor beta chains from one sample in a study of T cell repertoires in cytomegalovirus infection. Each CDR3 protein is one row after TCRdb ran MiXCR on the reads. The sample has some 240,000 distinct CDR3 sequences; 17% are singletons. The sequenced material came from CD8+ T cells from PBMCs. These receptors were collected from a human donor in good health (CMV status not recorded). Some clones in this sample may be carry-over from other donors' samples. The CDR3 runs from the conserved cysteine through the conserved F or W.

v_call: TRBV27
j_call: TRBJ2-6
cdr3_aa: CASSRTDFSGANVLTF

v_call: TRBV27
j_call: TRBJ2-1
cdr3_aa: CASSLVRASYNEQFF

v_call: TRBV29-1
j_call: TRBJ2-7
cdr3_aa: CSARTGTAYEQYF

v_call: TRBV6-6
j_call: TRBJ2-3
cdr3_aa: CASSKGTEITDTQYF

v_call: TRBV6-6
j_call: TRBJ1-1
cdr3_aa: CASSYYRGGTEAFF

v_call: TRBV11-3
j_call: TRBJ2-1
cdr3_aa: CASSLGGHPYNEQFF

v_call: TRBV7-3
j_call: TRBJ2-2
cdr3_aa: CASSLTGKSVPTNTGELFF

v_call: TRBV6-5
j_call: TRBJ1-1
cdr3_aa: CASSLTTGTGNGREAFF

v_call: TRBV6-5
j_call: TRBJ2-2
cdr3_aa: CASSPFTNGELFF

v_call: TRBV29-1
j_call: TRBJ2-1
cdr3_aa: CSVAGTAIDNEQFF

v_call: TRBV29-1
j_call: TRBJ2-5
cdr3_aa: CSVEDPNDRPSTQYF

v_call: TRBV6-1
j_call: TRBJ1-1
cdr3_aa: CASSWTGGNTEAFF

v_call: TRBV5-5
j_call: TRBJ1-1
cdr3_aa: CASSLGVGREAFF

v_call: TRBV6-4
j_call: TRBJ2-3
cdr3_aa: CASSDSAGGLTDTQYF

v_call: TRBV6-5
j_call: TRBJ1-1
cdr3_aa: CASRGTPSSRPDTEAFF

v_call: TRBV12-3/TRBV12-4
j_call: TRBJ2-1
cdr3_aa: CASTIAGWSSYNEQFF

v_call: TRBV28
j_call: TRBJ1-5
cdr3_aa: CASRQSNQPQHF